A single T cell receptor beta chain is shown here with its context. These data are taken from a study of T cell changes during pregnancy in multiple sclerosis. Sequenced by immunoSEQ multiplex PCR; TCRdb stores in-frame clones only, minus some. The sample lists 70,000 or so clones, 91% seen once, with around 0.7% in the top ten. Material: peripheral blood, obtained in the third trimester of pregnancy. This TCR came from a female donor in good health, enrolled as a control in a pregnancy study.

The CDR3: CASSPREGYQPQHF. DNA for the CDR3: TGTGCCAGCAGTCCCAGGGAGGGGTATCAGCCCCAGCATTTT. The V and J genes are TRBV6-1 and TRBJ1-5, with D possibly matching TRBD1 (5 bases). The CDR3 runs 14 residues. V lost 5 bases and J 5 bases, leaving 13 bases between the germline ends. Germline V gene lookup returns CDR1 MNHNS and CDR2 SASEGT.